Included here is one T cell receptor (beta chain) sequence, with context. Its antigen is unknown. Germline CDR1 is SNHLY and CDR2 is FYNNEI. This CDR3 is built from 13 residues. With 6 bases removed from V and 3 bases from J, the gap between germline ends came to 11 bases. The isolated RNA, all of it, was reverse transcribed, so expressed TCRB transcripts were what got sequenced. The assay was immunoSEQ multiplex PCR, and TCRdb's table has in-frame clones only and misses some. The repertoire includes some 290,000 clones, around 24% of them detected once, and around 0.012% sits in the top ten. Using CD45RO/CCR7/CD25/CD127/CD95/CD27, CD4+ naive, central memory, regulatory and stem cell-like memory cells were sorted. The data derive from a study of beta chain features in type 1 diabetes. Overall study results and limits: All four CD4+ subsets from Type 1 diabetes patients carried moderately but significantly shorter TCRB CDR3s.

The chain carries TRBV2 and TRBJ1-2; possible D gene TRBD1, 5 bases. Sequencing was done on a sample of naive CD4+ T cells from blood. The clonotype originates from a woman younger than 45 with type 1 diabetes. The CDR3 DNA reads as TGTGCCAGCAGCCCCGGGGGGTACTATGGCTACACCTTC. Protein: CASSPGGYYGYTF.